The 12 T cell receptor beta chains below all came from one sample that was sequenced in a study of blood T cell repertoires in COVID-19. Generated by immunoSEQ multiplex PCR, the TCRdb table keeps only in-frame clones and is missing some. The repertoire has about 170,000 clones, less than 85% of them found once; the top ten carry about 4.4%. The sequenced sample was PBMCs or T cells enriched from blood (not recorded which). These receptors all stem from a woman between 50 and 59 years old who had recovered from COVID-19.

V is TRBV12-5 and J is TRBJ1-1; 8 bases are shared with TRBD1. Germline assignment: CDR1 LGHNT and CDR2 FRNRAP. CDR3 length: 15 amino acids. The V and J ends lost 1 base and 1 base, in that order; junction bases with no gene match: 2. The CDR3 region has the DNA TGTGCTAGTGGTTTGGGGCAGGGGGCGAACACTGAAGCTTTCTTT. Protein product: CASGLGQGANTEAFF.

The gene calls are TRBV4-1 and TRBJ1-1; tentatively, D is TRBD1 (6 bases). The germline V and J ends were trimmed by 4 bases and 8 bases, with 14 bases remaining between them. This CDR3 contains 13 residues. In germline, CDR1 is MGHRA, CDR2 YSYEKL. As DNA, the CDR3 is TGCGCCAGCAGCCCGCAGGGGTATCAGGAAGCTTTCTTT. Its translation is CASSPQGYQEAFF.

Notes on this clone: The same CDR3 also results from other DNA sequences found in this sample. This chain connects TRBV11-3 to TRBJ1-1; TRBD1 agrees at 8 bases. The junction had 3 bases not matched to a gene; V was cut back by 5 bases and J by 4 bases. The CDR3 has 13 residues. Germline values: CDR1 SGHNT, CDR2 YENEEA. The CDR3 DNA follows: TGTGCCAGCAGCCTTACAGGGGGCACTGAAGCTTTCTTT. This encodes CASSLTGGTEAFF.

The J gene is TRBJ2-1, the V gene TRBV6-5, with TRBD2 identical over 7 bases. CDR1 and CDR2 (germline): MNHEY, SVGAGI. The CDR3 has 14 amino acids. V was pared by 7 bases and J by 9 bases, with 12 bases of the junction left unmatched. CDR3 protein: CASMREGWMAEQFF. DNA of the CDR3: TGTGCCAGCATGAGGGAGGGGTGGATGGCTGAGCAGTTCTTC.

The V and J genes are TRBV2 and TRBJ1-4; D gene unclear. The V gene's germline CDR1 is SNHLY and CDR2 FYNNEI. The CDR3 is 16 amino acids. Trimming stripped 3 bases from V and 8 bases from J, with 19 bases between. The CDR3 DNA reads TGTGCCAGCAGTGACAGATGGGCAGCCCTTAGGGAAAAACTGTTTTTT. Translated, it gives CASSDRWAALREKLFF.

The chain couples TRBV19 to TRBJ2-1; D gene ambiguous. V lost 7 bases, J lost 4 bases, and 11 bases lay in between. Germline loops: CDR1 LNHDA, CDR2 SQIVND (reference sequence). This CDR3 has 13 residues. CDR3 bases: TGTGCCAGTACCCTAAGAGGATACAATGAGCAGTTCTTC. It is translated as CASTLRGYNEQFF.

The chain is built from TRBV13 and TRBJ1-6, with TRBD1 matching 7 bases. CDR1 PRHDT and CDR2 FYEKMQ come from the germline V gene (reference sequence). The CDR3 has 16 residues. The junction had 13 bases not matched to a gene; V was cut back by 7 bases and J by 7 bases. CDR3 nucleotides: TGTGCCAGCAACAAAAACAGGGGTCCTCAAAATTCACCCCTCCACTTT. This encodes CASNKNRGPQNSPLHF.

The chain links TRBV14 to TRBJ2-3; D ambiguous. Per the germline V gene, CDR1 is SGHDN and CDR2 is FVKESK. The V and J ends lost 1 base and 4 bases respectively, with 9 bases between them. The CDR3 sequence is 14 residues long. CDR3 sequence reads: CASSQGPSADTQYF. The CDR3 DNA follows: TGTGCCAGCAGCCAAGGTCCCTCCGCAGATACGCAGTATTTT.

This clone has just a few counts. This sequence joins TRBV5-1 and TRBJ2-6; D perhaps matches TRBD1 (6 bases). Germline assignment: CDR1 SGHRS and CDR2 YFSETQ. V was pared by 3 bases and J by 0 bases, with 13 bases between. The CDR3 spans 17 residues. CDR3 protein: CASSWGPGSSGANVLTF. The CDR3 nucleotides read TGCGCCAGCAGCTGGGGGCCGGGGAGCTCTGGGGCCAACGTCCTGACTTTC.

J is TRBJ2-7 and V is TRBV23-1, with D tentatively TRBD2 (5 bases). TRBV23-1 is designated an ORF whose function remains uncertain. This CDR3 comprises 12 residues. V was cut by 0 bases and J by 9 bases, with 9 bases left in between. The DNA for the CDR3 is TGCGCCAGCAGTCAATCCATAGCGTTGCAGTACGTC. It translates to CASSQSIALQYV.

The chain recombines TRBV5-6 with TRBJ1-1; 9 bases agree with TRBD1. Germline CDR1 and CDR2: SGHDT and YYEEEE. The CDR3 has 15 amino acids. V lost 4 bases to trimming and J lost 4 bases; unmatched junction nucleotides: 8. The CDR3 reads CASSRTGVYGTEAFF. For the CDR3, the DNA is TGTGCCAGCAGCCGGACAGGGGTTTATGGCACTGAAGCTTTCTTT.

This clone has just one count. The rearrangement links TRBV27 to TRBJ1-4; D is unclear. Looked up from germline, CDR1 is MNHEY and CDR2 is SMNVEV (reference sequence). V lost 1 base, J lost 10 bases, and 13 bases lay in between. The CDR3 has 14 residues. The CDR3 is CASSLLVPHTKLFF. CDR3 coding DNA: TGTGCCAGCAGTTTATTAGTCCCCCATACAAAACTGTTTTTT.